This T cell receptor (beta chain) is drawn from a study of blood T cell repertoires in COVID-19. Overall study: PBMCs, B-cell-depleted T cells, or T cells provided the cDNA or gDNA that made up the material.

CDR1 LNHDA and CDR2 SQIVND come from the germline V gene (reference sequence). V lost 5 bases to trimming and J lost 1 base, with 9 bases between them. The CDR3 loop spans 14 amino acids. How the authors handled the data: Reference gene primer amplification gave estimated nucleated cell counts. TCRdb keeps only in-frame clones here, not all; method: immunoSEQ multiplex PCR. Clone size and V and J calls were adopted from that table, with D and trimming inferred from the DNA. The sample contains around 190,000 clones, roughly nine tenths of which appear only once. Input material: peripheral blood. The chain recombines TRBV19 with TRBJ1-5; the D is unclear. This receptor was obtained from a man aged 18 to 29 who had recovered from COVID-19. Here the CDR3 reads CASSYPGSNQPQHF. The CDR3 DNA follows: TGTGCCAGTAGTTACCCGGGAAGCAATCAGCCCCAGCATTTT.